Presented here are 25 T cell receptor beta chains from one specimen sequenced in a study of T-cell reconstitution after alpha-beta-depleted transplantation in children (dated by TCRdb to 2016 to 2017). The sample's treatment or condition label, decoded: allogeneic hematopoietic cell transplantation with graft depleted of TCRalphabeta T cells and CD19 B cells. Libraries were built with PCR. The sample was run on an Illumina HiSeq 2500. TCR library preparation used molecular barcoding, with unique molecular identifiers applied to normalize quantification of the TCRbeta repertoire. The public sequencing data were trimmed at Q25 with fastp and processed into clonotypes with MiXCR by TCRdb, which kept only in-frame beta chains. CDR3 protein duplicates are merged, each entry listing the most common genes and DNA. This sample lists about 830,000 distinct CDR3 sequences; about 16% were detected once. About 5% of the sample comes from the top ten.

Sequencing used PBMCs, mostly from graft donor cells, obtained 360 days after TCRalphabeta/CD19-depleted stem cell transplant. These receptors all stem from a male patient aged 10 to 17 who had a stem cell transplant for acute lymphoblastic leukemia, so the T cells may come from the graft donor.

V and J are TRBV11-3 and TRBJ2-7; the D gene could be TRBD1 or TRBD2 (5 bases each). This CDR3 comprises 13 residues. Germline CDR1 SGHNT, CDR2 YENEEA. With 5 bases removed from V and 7 bases from J, the gap between germline ends came to 15 bases. The CDR3 is CASSIWDRGEQYF. The CDR3 DNA is TGTGCCAGCAGCATCTGGGACCGCGGGGAGCAGTACTTC.

This clonotype was counted between two and nine times. The CDR3 sequence: CASSTNRVGNTEAFF. DNA of the CDR3: TGCGCCAGCAGCACAAACAGGGTGGGGAACACTGAAGCTTTCTTT. The gene calls are TRBV5-1 and TRBJ1-1, with a weak D call TRBD1 (6 bases). This CDR3 region has 15 residues. With 4 bases removed from V and 1 base from J, the gap between germline ends came to 14 bases. Germline CDR1 is SGHRS and CDR2 is YFSETQ.

The chain links TRBV2 to TRBJ2-7; unclear D gene. The CDR3 is made up of 15 amino acids. The V gene lost 2 bases and the J gene lost 0 bases, with 11 bases spanning the gap. Germline V gene lookup returns CDR1 SNHLY and CDR2 FYNNEI. The CDR3 region is CASSEPKNRSYEQYF. The CDR3 DNA sequence: TGTGCCAGCAGTGAACCCAAGAACCGCTCCTACGAGCAGTACTTC.

A few counts support this clonotype. The chain carries TRBV7-3 and TRBJ1-4; 8 bases are a match to TRBD1. The junction had 5 bases not matched to a gene; V was cut back by 5 bases and J by 3 bases. CDR3 size: 15 residues. Looked up from germline, CDR1 is SGHTA and CDR2 is FQGTGA. The CDR3 spells CASSLTGQANEKLFF. The CDR3 region has the DNA TGTGCCAGCAGCCTCACGGGACAGGCTAATGAAAAACTGTTTTTT.

The CDR3 bases are TGCGCCAGCAGGCTGTTAGCGGGAGTATCGGGGGAGCTGTTTTTT. Amino acid sequence: CASRLLAGVSGELFF. The rearrangement joins TRBV4-1 to TRBJ2-2, with TRBD2 identical over 9 bases. The V segment lost 6 bases and the J segment 8 bases; nucleotides outside the gene matches: 10. CDR1 is MGHRA, CDR2 YSYEKL, per germline. The CDR3 extends over 15 amino acids.

This clonotype occurred a few times. This sequence joins TRBV19 and TRBJ2-3; D unclear. The CDR3 runs 11 residues. V was clipped by 3 bases and J by 6 bases, with 4 bases between them. Germline values: CDR1 LNHDA, CDR2 SQIVND (reference sequence). The CDR3 DNA is TGTGCCAGTAGTATCCGGGATACGCAGTATTTT. Protein product: CASSIRDTQYF. The whole variable domain, remainder taken from reference TRBV19 and TRBJ2-3, is DGGITQSPKYLFRKEGQNVTLSCEQNLNHDAMYWYRQDPGQGLRLIYYSQIVNDFQKGDIAEGYSVSREKKESFPLTVTSAQKNPTAFYLCASSIRDTQYFGPGTRLTVL.

This chain links TRBV24-1 with TRBJ2-1, with TRBD2 matching 7 bases. This CDR3 is built from 12 residues. Germline CDR1 KGHDR, CDR2 SFDVKD. The V segment lost 5 bases and the J segment 11 bases; nucleotides outside the gene matches: 5. CDR3 in amino acids: CATSVAGTKQFF. CDR3 nucleotide sequence: TGTGCCACCAGTGTCGCCGGGACTAAGCAGTTCTTC.

V is TRBV2 and J is TRBJ2-3; D possibly corresponds to TRBD1 (6 bases). Germline CDR1 is SNHLY and CDR2 is FYNNEI. Trimming stripped 10 bases from V and 4 bases from J, with 15 bases between. The CDR3 covers 13 residues. This chain's CDR3 is CANGGEGADTQYF. DNA of the CDR3: TGTGCCAACGGAGGAGAGGGGGCAGATACGCAGTATTTT. Complete variable domain (other parts from reference TRBV2 and TRBJ2-3): EPEVTQTPSHQVTQMGQEVILRCVPISNHLYFYWYRQILGQKVEFLVSFYNNEISEKSEIFDDQFSVERPDGSNFTLKIRSTKLEDSAMYFCANGGEGADTQYFGPGTRLTVL.

This clonotype was seen more than once but under ten times. The V call is TRBV20-1, the J call TRBJ2-7; 9 bases match TRBD2. This CDR3 is built from 15 residues. CDR1 and CDR2 (germline): DFQATT, SNEGSKA (reference sequence). J was trimmed by 1 base and V by 3 bases; bases with no gene match: 7. The DNA of the CDR3 is TGCAGTGCTAGGTTGCGGGGGGGTACTTCCTACGAGCAGTACTTC. Encoded protein: CSARLRGGTSYEQYF.

CDR3: CASSPNDLWAYF. For the CDR3, the DNA is TGTGCCAGCAGCCCAAATGATCTTTGGGCGTATTTT. The V and J genes are TRBV11-1 and TRBJ2-3; D unclear. The V end lost 5 bases, the J end lost 14 bases, and 17 bases lay between the germline ends. Germline-derived CDR1 and CDR2 are SGHAT and FQDESV (reference sequence). This CDR3 is 12 amino acids long.

In this sample, this clonotype turned up a few times. The CDR3 reads CSVFPGQGNGYTF. CDR3 coding DNA: TGCAGCGTTTTTCCCGGACAGGGGAATGGCTACACCTTC. The chain uses TRBV29-1 and TRBJ1-2; 9 bases align to TRBD1. Unmatched junction bases numbered 7, after V lost 5 bases and J lost 6 bases. CDR3 length: 13 amino acids. CDR1 is SQVTM, CDR2 ANQGSEA, per germline.

V gene TRBV12-3 or TRBV12-4 combines with J gene TRBJ2-1; the match to TRBD2 covers 12 bases. This CDR3 is 16 amino acids long. The V and J ends lost 5 bases and 9 bases, in that order; junction bases with no gene match: 11. CDR3 sequence: CASSAGLAGRKGEQFF. In DNA, the CDR3 is TGTGCCAGCAGTGCCGGACTAGCGGGAAGAAAGGGTGAGCAGTTCTTC.

The chain uses TRBV5-1 and TRBJ2-3; 10 bases align to TRBD2. Looked up from germline, CDR1 is SGHRS and CDR2 is YFSETQ. V was clipped by 1 base and J by 3 bases; unmatched bases: 8. The CDR3 covers 17 residues. For the CDR3, the DNA is TGCGCCAGCAGCTTGTCTGCCCTAGCGGGAGTAACAGATACGCAGTATTTT. This sequence encodes CASSLSALAGVTDTQYF. Drawing the rest from reference TRBV5-1 and TRBJ2-3, the complete variable domain is KAGVTQTPRYLIKTRGQQVTLSCSPISGHRSVSWYQQTPGQGLQFLFEYFSETQRNKGNFPGRFSGRQFSNSRSEMNVSTLELGDSALYLCASSLSALAGVTDTQYFGPGTRLTVL.

The chain couples TRBV7-2 to TRBJ1-1; 11 nucleotides line up with TRBD1. The length of the CDR3 is 19 residues. Per the germline V gene, CDR1 is SGHTA and CDR2 is FQGNSA. V lost 0 bases to trimming and J lost 0 bases; unmatched junction nucleotides: 9. The CDR3 region is CASSLAHWTGGGLNTEAFF. The CDR3 region has the DNA TGTGCCAGCAGCTTAGCGCATTGGACAGGGGGCGGGTTGAACACTGAAGCTTTCTTT.

This clonotype appeared a few times. The chain links TRBV9 to TRBJ2-7, with a tentative D call TRBD1 (7 bases). The CDR3 has 14 amino acids. Germline CDR1 SGDLS, CDR2 YYNGEE. Trimming removed 0 bases from V and 7 bases from J, with 14 bases in between. The CDR3: CASSVAAGGWEQYF. The CDR3 DNA follows: TGTGCCAGCAGCGTAGCCGCAGGGGGGTGGGAGCAGTACTTC.

V usage is TRBV27 and J usage is TRBJ2-3; unclear D gene. The CDR3 extends over 14 amino acids. Trimming stripped 3 bases from V and 4 bases from J, with 11 bases between. Germline V gene sequence: CDR1 MNHEY, CDR2 SMNVEV (reference sequence). As DNA, the CDR3 is TGTGCCAGCAGTTTTTGGCGGCAGGCAGATACGCAGTATTTT. It is translated as CASSFWRQADTQYF.

This clonotype was counted a few times. The CDR3 region is CSARDRRWGSPDTQYF. CDR3 nucleotides: TGCAGTGCTAGAGATCGTCGGTGGGGATCTCCAGATACGCAGTATTTT. V is TRBV20-1 and J is TRBJ2-3; unclear D gene. V dropped 0 bases and J dropped 4 bases, with 17 bases sitting between them. Germline CDR1 reads DFQATT; CDR2 reads SNEGSKA (reference sequence). The length of the CDR3 is 16 residues.

The rearrangement joins TRBV4-1 to TRBJ1-1, with unresolved D. V lost 0 bases and J 3 bases, leaving 14 bases between the germline ends. Germline CDR1 reads MGHRA; CDR2 reads YSYEKL. CDR3 length equals 16 residues. In DNA form, the CDR3 reads TGCGCCAGCAGCCAAGATGTAATTCGGCGTCACACTGAAGCTTTCTTT. Residues: CASSQDVIRRHTEAFF.

CDR3 DNA: TGTGCCACCAGCAGAGGACAGGGGGCGTGGAATGAGCAGTTCTTC. Protein: CATSRGQGAWNEQFF. The chain joins TRBV15 to TRBJ2-1; 10 nucleotides match TRBD1. Germline CDR1 reads LNHNV; CDR2 reads YYDKDF (reference sequence). V was pared by 1 base and J by 7 bases, with 4 bases of the junction left unmatched. The CDR3 has 15 amino acids.

This clonotype occurred a few times. V and J are TRBV9 and TRBJ2-1, with TRBD1 matching 7 bases. The CDR3 sequence is 14 residues long. CDR1 is SGDLS, CDR2 YYNGEE, per germline. The V segment lost 5 bases and the J segment 0 bases; nucleotides outside the gene matches: 2. The CDR3 here is CASSGTVSYNEQFF. The CDR3 coding sequence is TGTGCCAGCAGTGGGACAGTCTCCTACAATGAGCAGTTCTTC.

This clonotype was seen only a few times. This chain joins TRBV10-3 and TRBJ2-1; 9 bases fit TRBD2. Losses at the gene ends were 4 bases for V and 8 bases for J; bases not matched to a gene: 6. The length of the CDR3 is 14 residues. Germline CDR1 and CDR2: ENHRY and SYGVKD. The CDR3 sequence: CAISGGGRGDEQFF. The CDR3 bases are TGTGCCATCAGTGGGGGCGGGAGGGGGGATGAGCAGTTCTTC.

This clonotype was seen a handful of times. V and J are TRBV5-1 and TRBJ2-5, with D possibly being TRBD2 (5 bases). The V gene lost 4 bases and the J gene lost 4 bases, with 17 bases spanning the gap. CDR1 is SGHRS and CDR2 is YFSETQ in the germline V gene. The CDR3 length is 15 residues. This chain's CDR3 is CASSPIGPRGETQYF. The CDR3 DNA sequence: TGCGCCAGCAGCCCGATTGGACCCCGGGGAGAGACCCAGTACTTC.

The J gene is TRBJ2-2, the V gene TRBV6-1; either TRBD1 or TRBD2 may supply D (6 bases each). CDR1 and CDR2 (germline): MNHNS, SASEGT. The CDR3 has 16 amino acids. V shed 8 bases and J shed 5 bases, with 21 bases lying between them. In nucleotides, the CDR3 is TGTGCCAGCCGCCCTATGGGGGGCGCAAGGACCGGGGAGCTGTTTTTT. This translates into CASRPMGGARTGELFF.

This clonotype was counted a few times. This chain uses TRBV5-1 with TRBJ2-7; D call uncertain. The CDR3 loop spans 15 amino acids. CDR1 and CDR2 from the germline V gene are SGHRS and YFSETQ. The ends were cut back, 1 base at V and 0 bases at J, with 11 bases in the middle. CDR3 in amino acids: CASSLFATPSYEQYF. CDR3 bases: TGCGCCAGCAGCTTGTTCGCTACGCCCTCCTACGAGCAGTACTTC. Full variable domain (missing parts from reference TRBV5-1 and TRBJ2-7): KAGVTQTPRYLIKTRGQQVTLSCSPISGHRSVSWYQQTPGQGLQFLFEYFSETQRNKGNFPGRFSGRQFSNSRSEMNVSTLELGDSALYLCASSLFATPSYEQYFGPGTRLTVT.

The rearrangement uses TRBV7-6 and TRBJ2-3, with 10 bases fitting TRBD1. There are 17 residues in the CDR3. The germline CDR1 and CDR2 sequences are SGHVS and FNYEAQ. The trim removed 3 bases at V and 4 bases at J, leaving 10 bases unmatched. Here the CDR3 DNA reads TGTGCCAGCAGCTTGAGGACAGGGGGTATAGACGCAGATACGCAGTATTTT. Protein product: CASSLRTGGIDADTQYF. The full variable domain, in which reference TRBV7-6 and TRBJ2-3 provide the parts outside the CDR3, is GAGVSQSPRYKVTKRGQDVALRCDPISGHVSLYWYRQALGQGPEFLTYFNYEAQQDKSGLPNDRFSAERPEGSISTLTIQRTEQRDSAMYRCASSLRTGGIDADTQYFGPGTRLTVL.